This is a list of T cell receptor beta chains from one sample in a study of shared clonotypes between healthy human individuals. Clones were read by immunoSEQ multiplex PCR, and TCRdb kept only the in-frame ones, dropping some. The sample yields around 690,000 clones, 90% seen once. Material: memory CD8+ T cells from PBMCs. These receptors were collected from a man between 18 and 29 years old in good health. Some clones in this sample may be carry-over from other donors' samples. Each CDR3 is given with its conserved first and last residue. The D gene is left open where the match is weak. Clone size is shown for a subset of rows, as once, few, many or a class of expanded clone.

cdr3_length d_call j_call clone_size v_call cdr3_aa cdr3_nt
13 . TRBJ2-2 . TRBV5-1 CASSLTLAGELFF TGCGCCAGCAGCTTGACCCTAGCCGGGGAGCTGTTTTTT
13 . TRBJ2-7 . TRBV28 CASSRDNNYEQYF TGTGCCAGCAGTCGGGACAACAACTACGAGCAGTACTTC
17 . TRBJ1-2 . TRBV4-3 CASSQDGGSGDRYGYTF TGCGCCAGCAGCCAAGATGGAGGCTCAGGGGATCGGTATGGCTACACCTTC
14 TRBD1 TRBJ2-7 . TRBV25-1 CASSEKDREYEQYF TGTGCCAGCAGTGAAAAGGACAGGGAATACGAGCAGTACTTC
13 . TRBJ1-1 once TRBV5-8 CASSLGLRLEAFF TGTGCCAGCAGCTTGGGGCTGCGGTTGGAAGCTTTCTTT
17 TRBD1 TRBJ1-3 . TRBV4-1 CASSLMGTGNSGNTIYF TGCGCCAGCAGCCTAATGGGGACAGGCAACTCTGGAAACACCATATATTTT
15 TRBD2 TRBJ2-1 once TRBV19 CASSLAGVRFNEQFF TGTGCCAGTAGTTTAGCGGGAGTCCGGTTCAATGAGCAGTTCTTC
16 . TRBJ2-2 . TRBV7-7 CASSLAPFGSTGELFF TGTGCCAGCAGCTTAGCGCCATTTGGGTCCACCGGGGAGCTGTTTTTT
13 . TRBJ2-7 . TRBV6-6 CASSYSLTYEQYF TGTGCCAGCAGTTATTCCCTGACCTACGAGCAGTACTTC
14 . TRBJ1-1 . TRBV19 CASSILGGSTEAFF TGTGCCAGTAGTATACTCGGAGGAAGCACTGAAGCTTTCTTT
14 TRBD1 TRBJ2-7 . TRBV6-5 CASSYGDRDYEQYF TGTGCCAGCAGTTACGGGGACAGGGACTACGAGCAGTACTTC
16 . TRBJ1-1 . TRBV7-2 CASSLVREGANTEAFF TGTGCCAGCAGCTTAGTCCGGGAGGGCGCAAACACTGAAGCTTTCTTT
15 . TRBJ2-3 . TRBV7-8 CASSFREGARDTQYF TGTGCCAGCAGCTTTCGGGAGGGGGCGAGAGATACGCAGTATTTT
16 . TRBJ1-2 . TRBV5-6 CASSPYLLKTDYGYTF TGTGCCAGCAGCCCCTATCTGCTAAAGACGGACTATGGCTACACCTTC
14 . TRBJ2-7 . TRBV6-1 CASSERSASWEQYF TGTGCCAGCAGTGAAAGATCGGCTAGCTGGGAGCAGTACTTC
13 . TRBJ1-1 once TRBV7-8 CASSWGLNTEAFF TGTGCCAGCAGCTGGGGGCTAAACACTGAAGCTTTCTTT
16 . TRBJ2-7 . TRBV5-1 CASSSWLGQTAYEQYF TGCGCCAGCAGCTCATGGTTGGGCCAGACCGCCTACGAGCAGTACTTC
16 TRBD2 TRBJ2-5 . TRBV9 CASSSGTSGRAETQYF TGTGCCAGCAGCTCGGGGACTAGCGGGAGGGCCGAGACCCAGTACTTC
14 . TRBJ2-1 . TRBV15 CATSRGAAYNEQFF TGTGCCACCAGCAGAGGAGCTGCATACAATGAGCAGTTCTTC
15 TRBD1 TRBJ1-3 . TRBV6-5 CASSPDRGPGNTIYF TGTGCCAGCAGCCCCGACAGGGGGCCTGGAAACACCATATATTTT
13 . TRBJ2-7 . TRBV6-1 CASSPGHPYEQYF TGTGCCAGCAGTCCGGGACACCCCTACGAGCAGTACTTC
15 TRBD2 TRBJ2-7 . TRBV2 CASSGRASGSYEQYF TGTGCCAGCAGTGGGCGGGCTAGCGGCTCCTACGAGCAGTACTTC
15 . TRBJ2-1 . TRBV11-2 CASSFLRGSNNEQFF TGTGCCAGCAGCTTTCTGCGGGGATCTAACAATGAGCAGTTCTTC
18 . TRBJ2-1 . TRBV19 CASSISLRDSGKYNEQFF TGTGCCAGTAGTATTTCGCTGAGGGATTCGGGAAAATACAATGAGCAGTTCTTC
17 TRBD1 TRBJ1-2 . TRBV28 CASSSPYRGQANYGYTF TGTGCCAGCAGTTCGCCTTACAGGGGACAAGCTAACTATGGCTACACCTTC
16 TRBD1 TRBJ1-1 few TRBV19 CASSSDRGSLNTEAFF TGTGCCAGTAGCTCGGACAGGGGGAGCCTGAACACTGAAGCTTTCTTT
15 TRBD1 TRBJ2-5 . TRBV13 CASSHPGQGAETQYF TGTGCCAGCAGCCACCCGGGACAGGGGGCAGAGACCCAGTACTTC
17 . TRBJ2-7 . TRBV4-1 CASSQDAPGRITYEQYF TGCGCCAGCAGCCAAGACGCCCCCGGCCGTATCACCTACGAGCAGTACTTC
15 TRBD1 TRBJ2-7 . TRBV7-6 CASSPDGDRRYEQYF TGTGCCAGCAGCCCAGACGGGGACAGAAGATACGAGCAGTACTTC
15 . TRBJ1-5 . TRBV7-9 CASSSSSEGNQPQHF TGTGCCAGCAGCTCCTCGTCGGAGGGCAATCAGCCCCAGCATTTT
15 . TRBJ1-1 . TRBV5-5 CASRAVQLMNTEAFF TGTGCCAGCAGAGCGGTACAGCTCATGAACACTGAAGCTTTCTTT
14 TRBD1 TRBJ2-7 . TRBV6-5 CASSLWRGGGEQYF TGTGCCAGCAGTTTGTGGAGAGGGGGCGGCGAGCAGTACTTC
16 TRBD2 TRBJ2-3 once TRBV28 CASSHYTSGRVDTQYF TGTGCCAGCAGTCACTACACTAGCGGGAGAGTGGATACGCAGTATTTT
13 . TRBJ1-2 few TRBV7-9 CASSPPAGGGYTF TGTGCCAGCAGTCCTCCCGCTGGGGGGGGCTACACCTTC
13 . TRBJ1-5 . TRBV27 CASSLTDNQPQHF TGTGCCAGCAGTCTCACTGACAATCAGCCCCAGCATTTT
18 TRBD2 TRBJ2-2 once TRBV27 CASSLIRVGREGPGELFF TGTGCCAGCAGCCTTATTCGGGTGGGGCGGGAGGGCCCCGGGGAGCTGTTTTTT
14 TRBD1 TRBJ2-3 . TRBV27 CASTLIQGGDTQYF TGTGCCAGCACTTTGATACAGGGGGGAGATACGCAGTATTTT
16 . TRBJ2-3 few TRBV7-2 CARGEYRAGGTDTQYF TGTGCCAGGGGGGAGTACAGGGCCGGGGGCACAGATACGCAGTATTTT
15 TRBD1 TRBJ1-5 . TRBV28 CASDPGTGGFQPQHF TGTGCCAGCGATCCCGGGACAGGGGGCTTTCAGCCCCAGCATTTT
17 . TRBJ2-6 . TRBV29-1 CSVVNINRESGANVLTF TGCAGCGTTGTCAACATTAACAGGGAATCTGGGGCCAACGTCCTGACTTTC
10 . TRBJ2-7 . TRBV7-2 CASRGHEQYF TGTGCCAGCAGGGGCCACGAGCAGTACTTC
13 . TRBJ1-2 . TRBV29-1 CSITDRSNYGYTF TGCAGCATTACTGACAGGTCTAACTATGGCTACACCTTC
17 TRBD2 TRBJ2-1 . TRBV11-2 CASSFRGLAGGPNEQFF TGTGCCAGCAGCTTCCGGGGACTAGCGGGAGGGCCGAATGAGCAGTTCTTC
14 . TRBJ2-5 . TRBV11-2 CASSLVGDAETQYF TGTGCCAGCAGCTTAGTAGGCGATGCAGAGACCCAGTACTTC
14 . TRBJ1-1 . TRBV28 CASSSLRSGTEAFF TGTGCCAGCAGTTCCCTTCGTTCTGGCACTGAAGCTTTCTTT
13 . TRBJ1-4 . TRBV28 CASRGGFKEKLFF TGTGCCAGCCGAGGGGGGTTTAAAGAAAAACTGTTTTTT
14 . TRBJ2-2 . TRBV6-1 CASSEVGNTGELFF TGTGCCAGCAGTGAAGTAGGTAACACCGGGGAGCTGTTTTTT
14 . TRBJ2-7 . TRBV19 CASSIKGQSYEQYF TGTGCCAGTAGTATAAAAGGTCAGAGCTACGAGCAGTACTTC
14 . TRBJ2-2 . TRBV6-6 CASSDVLNTGELFF TGTGCCAGCAGTGATGTACTTAACACCGGGGAGCTGTTTTTT